This T cell receptor beta chain derives from a study of CD8+ T cells in alopecia areata. In regard to this clone: Gene names follow the mouse nomenclature. Within the sample, other DNA sequences also encode this same CDR3.

Combined cutaneous lymph node cells underwent sorting by CD4, CD8alpha, NKG2D, NKG2ACE and additional markers. Once RNA had been extracted, it was reverse transcribed into cDNA to act as the sequencing template. TCRdb's copy holds only in-frame clones and misses some; the assay was immunoSEQ multiplex PCR. This sample carries about 300,000 clones, none of them present only once. The specimen sequenced was CD4+ T cells sorted from a lymph node. The TCR sequence derives from a C3H/HeJ mouse with alopecia areata. Strain haplotype (MHC): H2-k.

This CDR3 reads CASGHWGGQDTQYF. The sequenced part of the CDR3 DNA is TGTGCCAGCGGACACTGGGGGGGTCAAGAC. The chain links TRBV13-2 to TRBJ2-5; TRBD2 matches at 10 bases. The read falls 4 residues short of the CDR3 end, and the missing part is taken from the germline J gene. The CDR3 is 14 amino acids. The germline V gene encodes CDR1 NNHNN and CDR2 SYGAGS (reference sequence). V lost 5 bases, J lost 3 bases, and 3 bases stayed unmatched.